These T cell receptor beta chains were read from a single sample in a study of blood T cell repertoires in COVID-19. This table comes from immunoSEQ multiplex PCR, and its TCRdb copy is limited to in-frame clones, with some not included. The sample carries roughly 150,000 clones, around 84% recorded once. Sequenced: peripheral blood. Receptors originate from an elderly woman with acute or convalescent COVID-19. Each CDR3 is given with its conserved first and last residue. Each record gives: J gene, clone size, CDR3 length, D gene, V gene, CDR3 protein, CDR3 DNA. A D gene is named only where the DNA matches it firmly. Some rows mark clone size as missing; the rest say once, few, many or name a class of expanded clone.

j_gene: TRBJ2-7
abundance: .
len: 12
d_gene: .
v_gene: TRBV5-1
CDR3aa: CASSPGGYEQYF
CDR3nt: TGCGCCAGCAGCCCTGGCGGGTACGAGCAGTACTTC

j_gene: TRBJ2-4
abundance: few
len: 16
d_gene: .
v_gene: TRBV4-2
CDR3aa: CASSQDGGLSKNIQYF
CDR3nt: TGTGCCAGCAGCCAAGATGGAGGGTTGTCCAAAAACATTCAGTACTTC

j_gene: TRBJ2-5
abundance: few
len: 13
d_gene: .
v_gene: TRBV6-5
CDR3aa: CASRPGAQETQYF
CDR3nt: TGTGCCAGCAGGCCGGGAGCCCAAGAGACCCAGTACTTC

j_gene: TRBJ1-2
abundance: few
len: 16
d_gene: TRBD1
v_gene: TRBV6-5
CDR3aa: CASSYNLDRGPYGYTF
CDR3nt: TGTGCCAGCAGTTACAACCTAGACAGGGGCCCCTATGGCTACACCTTC

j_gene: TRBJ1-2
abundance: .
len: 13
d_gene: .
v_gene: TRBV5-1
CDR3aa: CASSLSDSYGYTF
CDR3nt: TGCGCCAGCAGCTTGTCCGACAGCTATGGCTACACCTTC

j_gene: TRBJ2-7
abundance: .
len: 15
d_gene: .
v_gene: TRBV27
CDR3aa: CASSLYPSDSYEQYF
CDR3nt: TGTGCCAGCAGTTTATACCCCAGCGACTCCTACGAGCAGTACTTC

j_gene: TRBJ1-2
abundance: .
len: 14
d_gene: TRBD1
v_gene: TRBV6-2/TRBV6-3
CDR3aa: CASSYARGLGGYTF
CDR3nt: TGTGCCAGCAGTTACGCCAGGGGGCTCGGTGGCTACACCTTC

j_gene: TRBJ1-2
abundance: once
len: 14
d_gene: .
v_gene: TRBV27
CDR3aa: CASSFSTGNYGYTF
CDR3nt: TGTGCCAGCAGTTTCTCAACAGGGAACTATGGCTACACCTTC

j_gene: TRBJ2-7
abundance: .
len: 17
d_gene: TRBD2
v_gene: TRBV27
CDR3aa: CASSLLKTSGRGYEQYF
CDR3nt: TGTGCCAGCAGTTTACTTAAGACTAGCGGGAGGGGGTACGAGCAGTACTTC

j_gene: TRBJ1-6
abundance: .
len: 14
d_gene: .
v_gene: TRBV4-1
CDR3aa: CASSQGPRNSPLHF
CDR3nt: TGCGCCAGCAGCCAAGGTCCGAGAAATTCACCCCTCCACTTT

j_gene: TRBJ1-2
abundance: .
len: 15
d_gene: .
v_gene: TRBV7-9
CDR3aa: CASSLGVGSYYGYTF
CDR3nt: TGTGCCAGCAGCTTAGGGGTTGGGAGTTACTATGGCTACACCTTC

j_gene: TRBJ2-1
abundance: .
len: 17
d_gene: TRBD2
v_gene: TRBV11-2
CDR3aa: CASSPWTSGRAYNEQFF
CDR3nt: TGTGCCAGCAGCCCTTGGACTAGCGGGAGGGCCTACAATGAGCAGTTCTTC

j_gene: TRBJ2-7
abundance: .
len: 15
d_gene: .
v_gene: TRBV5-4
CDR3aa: CASSLEGPRGYEQYF
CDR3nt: TGTGCCAGCAGCTTGGAGGGGCCGCGGGGTTACGAGCAGTACTTC

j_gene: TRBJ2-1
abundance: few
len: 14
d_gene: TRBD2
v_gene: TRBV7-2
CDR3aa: CASSLYAREGGQFF
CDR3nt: TGTGCCAGCAGCTTATATGCGCGGGAGGGGGGGCAGTTCTTC

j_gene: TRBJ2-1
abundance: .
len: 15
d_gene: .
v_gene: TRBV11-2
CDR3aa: CASSAPGGIYNEQFF
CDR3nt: TGTGCCAGCAGCGCCCCAGGGGGGATCTACAATGAGCAGTTCTTC